The TCR beta chain described here comes from a study of T-cell reconstitution after alpha-beta-depleted transplantation in children. The CDR3 totals 13 residues. Looked up from germline, CDR1 is SGHRS and CDR2 is YFSETQ. Trimming shortened V by 4 bases and J by 2 bases, and 10 bases separated the two germline ends. During its preparation, the TCRbeta library received unique molecular identifiers. MiXCR, applied by TCRdb to the PCR reads, yields one record per CDR3 protein. The table shows some 500,000 distinct CDR3 sequences, with about 17% occurring only once. The sequencing here drew on PBMCs from the stem cell graft donor, taken from the stem cell graft. This receptor was obtained from a human donor who donated a stem cell graft to a child with acute lymphoblastic leukemia. This rearrangement joins TRBV5-1 to TRBJ2-7; D is perhaps TRBD1 (5 bases). The CDR3 spells CASSQDTPYEQYF. The DNA of the CDR3 is TGCGCCAGCAGCCAGGACACTCCCTACGAGCAGTACTTC.